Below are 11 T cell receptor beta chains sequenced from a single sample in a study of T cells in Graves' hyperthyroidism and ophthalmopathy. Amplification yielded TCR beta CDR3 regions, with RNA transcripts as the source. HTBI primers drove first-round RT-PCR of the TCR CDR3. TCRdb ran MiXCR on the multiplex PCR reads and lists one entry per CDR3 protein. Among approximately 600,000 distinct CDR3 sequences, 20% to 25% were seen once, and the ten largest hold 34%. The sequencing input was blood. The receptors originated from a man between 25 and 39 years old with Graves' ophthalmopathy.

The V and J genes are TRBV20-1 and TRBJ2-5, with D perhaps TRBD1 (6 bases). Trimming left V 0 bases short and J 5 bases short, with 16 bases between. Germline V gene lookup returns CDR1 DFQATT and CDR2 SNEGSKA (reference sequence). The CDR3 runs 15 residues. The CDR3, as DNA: TGCAGTGCTAGAGATAGTATGGGGGCAGGGGAGACCCAGTACTTC. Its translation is CSARDSMGAGETQYF.

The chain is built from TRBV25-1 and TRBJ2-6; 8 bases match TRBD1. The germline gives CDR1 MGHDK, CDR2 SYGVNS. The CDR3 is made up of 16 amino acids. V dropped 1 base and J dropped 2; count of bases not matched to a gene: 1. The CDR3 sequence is CASSESQGAGANVLTF. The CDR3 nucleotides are TGTGCCAGCAGTGAATCACAGGGGGCTGGGGCCAACGTCCTGACTTTC.

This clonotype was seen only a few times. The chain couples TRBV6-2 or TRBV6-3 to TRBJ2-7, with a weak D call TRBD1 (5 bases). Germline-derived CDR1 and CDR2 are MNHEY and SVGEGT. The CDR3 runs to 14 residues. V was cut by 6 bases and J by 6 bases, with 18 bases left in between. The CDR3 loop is CASRPDSRIGEQYF. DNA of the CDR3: TGTGCCAGCAGGCCCGACAGCCGAATAGGCGAGCAGTACTTC.

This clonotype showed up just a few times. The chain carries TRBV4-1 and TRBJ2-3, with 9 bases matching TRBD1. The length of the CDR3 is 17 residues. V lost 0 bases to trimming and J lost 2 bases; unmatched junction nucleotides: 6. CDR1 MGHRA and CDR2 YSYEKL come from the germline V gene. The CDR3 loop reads CASSQERTGATTDTQYF. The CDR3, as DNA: TGCGCCAGCAGCCAAGAACGGACAGGGGCCACCACAGATACGCAGTATTTT.

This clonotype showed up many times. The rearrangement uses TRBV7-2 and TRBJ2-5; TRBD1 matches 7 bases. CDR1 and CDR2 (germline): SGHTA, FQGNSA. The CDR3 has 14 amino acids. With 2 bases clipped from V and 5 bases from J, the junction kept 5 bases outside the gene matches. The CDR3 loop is CASSLTGTAETQYF. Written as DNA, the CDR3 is TGTGCCAGCAGCTTAACAGGGACAGCCGAGACCCAGTACTTC.

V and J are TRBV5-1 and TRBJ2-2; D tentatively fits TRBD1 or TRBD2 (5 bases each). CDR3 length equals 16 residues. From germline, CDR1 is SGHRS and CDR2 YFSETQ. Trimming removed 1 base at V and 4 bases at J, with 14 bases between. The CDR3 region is CASSLSGTGSTGELFF. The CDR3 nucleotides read TGCGCCAGCAGCTTGTCCGGGACGGGAAGCACCGGGGAGCTGTTTTTT.

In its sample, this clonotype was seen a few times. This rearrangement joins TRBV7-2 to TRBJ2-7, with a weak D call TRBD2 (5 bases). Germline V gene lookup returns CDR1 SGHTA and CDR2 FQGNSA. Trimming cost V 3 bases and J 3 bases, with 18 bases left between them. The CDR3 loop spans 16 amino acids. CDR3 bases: TGTGCCAGCAGCTTCAGAGCGGCGGGCGGGTTCTACGAGCAGTACTTC. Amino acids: CASSFRAAGGFYEQYF.

The CDR3 here is CASSVEGSSTDTQYF. CDR3 in DNA: TGTGCCAGCAGCGTGGAGGGTAGTAGCACAGATACGCAGTATTTT. The chain combines TRBV9 with TRBJ2-3, with a possible D match to TRBD2 (6 bases). The CDR3 is made up of 15 amino acids. Trimming pared 2 bases from V and 0 bases from J, leaving 10 bases between. Germline V gene lookup returns CDR1 SGDLS and CDR2 YYNGEE.

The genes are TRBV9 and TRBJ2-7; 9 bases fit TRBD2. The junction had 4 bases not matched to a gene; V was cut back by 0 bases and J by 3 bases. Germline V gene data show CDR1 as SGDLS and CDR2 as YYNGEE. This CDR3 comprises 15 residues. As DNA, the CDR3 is TGTGCCAGCAGCGTAGCCAGCGGGAGGAGCTACGAGCAGTACTTC. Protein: CASSVASGRSYEQYF.

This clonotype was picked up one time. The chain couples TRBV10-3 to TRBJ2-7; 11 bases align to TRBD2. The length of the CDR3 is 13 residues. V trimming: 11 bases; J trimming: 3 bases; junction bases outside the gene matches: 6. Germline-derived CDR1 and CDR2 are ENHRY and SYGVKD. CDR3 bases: TGTGCCGCCACTAGCGGGAGACGCTACGAGCAGTACTTC. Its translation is CAATSGRRYEQYF.

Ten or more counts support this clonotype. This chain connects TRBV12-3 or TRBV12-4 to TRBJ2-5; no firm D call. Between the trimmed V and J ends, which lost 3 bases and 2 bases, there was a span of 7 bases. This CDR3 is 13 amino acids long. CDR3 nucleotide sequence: TGTGCCAGCAGTTTTGCAGAGCAAGAGACCCAGTACTTC. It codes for CASSFAEQETQYF.